Following are 7 T cell receptor beta chains from one sample sequenced in a study of blood T cell repertoires in COVID-19. This table comes from immunoSEQ multiplex PCR, and its TCRdb copy is limited to in-frame clones, with some not included. This sample yields around 200,000 clones, of which around 83% are seen a single time; under 3.5% belongs to the top ten. The sample comprised peripheral blood. The receptors were gathered from a man over 45 with active or convalescent COVID-19.

The chain has TRBV27 and TRBJ2-3; 14 bases are a match to TRBD2. This CDR3 comprises 18 residues. CDR1 is MNHEY, CDR2 SMNVEV, per germline (reference sequence). V lost 4 bases and J lost 0; bases outside the gene matches: 6. The DNA for the CDR3 is TGTGCCAGCAGTTCCGGACTAGCGGGAGGCATAAGCACAGATACGCAGTATTTT. Protein product: CASSSGLAGGISTDTQYF.

The rearrangement links TRBV4-1 to TRBJ1-4; the match to TRBD1 covers 7 bases. With 5 bases clipped from V and 8 bases from J, the junction kept 11 bases outside the gene matches. This CDR3 has 15 residues. CDR1 and CDR2 from the germline V gene are MGHRA and YSYEKL. CDR3 in DNA: TGCGCCAGCAGCAGAAGTGACAGGGAGAAGGAAAAACTGTTTTTT. Its translation: CASSRSDREKEKLFF.

CDR3 residues: CASSRLAGGNNEQFF. For the CDR3, the DNA is TGTGCCAGCAGCCGACTAGCGGGGGGAAACAATGAGCAGTTCTTC. The chain has TRBV6-5 and TRBJ2-1; 13 bases are shared with TRBD2. The CDR3 consists of 15 residues. The germline V gene has CDR1 MNHEY and CDR2 SVGAGI. Unmatched junction bases numbered 4, after V lost 6 bases and J lost 5 bases.

The rearrangement links TRBV11-2 to TRBJ2-2; 8 nucleotides agree with TRBD1. V shed 2 bases, J shed 4 bases, and the junction held 3 bases outside the gene matches. The CDR3 is 15 residues long. CDR1 is SGHAT, CDR2 FQNNGV, per germline. The CDR3 here is CASSLYRGTTGELFF. For the CDR3, the DNA is TGTGCCAGCAGCTTATACAGGGGGACCACCGGGGAGCTGTTTTTT. Combining the CDR3 with reference TRBV11-2 and TRBJ2-2 gives the whole variable domain EAGVAQSPRYKIIEKRQSVAFWCNPISGHATLYWYQQILGQGPKLLIQFQNNGVVDDSQLPKDRFSAERLKGVDSTLKIQPAKLEDSAVYLCASSLYRGTTGELFFGEGSRLTVL.

The chain combines TRBV5-1 with TRBJ1-6; no firm D call. CDR3 length: 12 amino acids. V dropped 4 bases and J dropped 14 bases, with 13 bases sitting between them. The V gene's germline CDR1 is SGHRS and CDR2 YFSETQ. The CDR3 spells CASSLPKSTLHF. The CDR3 coding sequence is TGCGCCAGCAGCCTACCTAAATCGACCCTCCACTTT.

This clone was detected a few times. CDR3 sequence reads: CASSPDYGQQETQYF. The CDR3 DNA sequence: TGTGCCAGCAGCCCGGACTACGGCCAACAAGAGACCCAGTACTTC. The V call is TRBV5-8, the J call TRBJ2-5, with a possible D match to TRBD2 (6 bases). Germline V gives CDR1 SGHTS, CDR2 YDEGEE. Trimming left V 4 bases short and J 2 bases short, with 15 bases between. The CDR3 sequence is 15 residues long.

The J gene is TRBJ2-1, the V gene TRBV12-3 or TRBV12-4, with a possible D match to TRBD1 (6 bases). Trimming cost V 6 bases and J 6 bases, with 12 bases left between them. The CDR3 loop spans 13 amino acids. The CDR3 DNA reads TGTGCCAGCAGGCCGTCAGGGGTCAATGAGCAGTTCTTC. This sequence encodes CASRPSGVNEQFF.